This TCR beta chain came from a study of blood T cell repertoires in COVID-19. Enrollees, 18 to 89 years old, lived in approximately 25 US areas. TCRdb keeps only in-frame clones here, not all; method: immunoSEQ multiplex PCR. The repertoire holds 150,000 to 200,000 clones, with roughly 85% as singletons. Germline V CDR1 and CDR2: KGHSH, LQKENI. V shed 0 bases and J shed 5 bases, with 7 bases lying between them. CDR3 size: 14 residues. The sequencing input was PBMCs or T cells enriched from blood (not recorded which). The chain employs TRBV18 and TRBJ2-2; a possible D gene is TRBD1 (6 bases). The sequence was collected from a woman between 65 and 79 years old in a cohort exposed to, infected with or recovered from COVID-19 (not recorded which). The CDR3 DNA follows: TGTGCCAGCTCACCACCCAGGGGAACCGGGGAGCTGTTTTTT. This codes for CASSPPRGTGELFF.